This T cell receptor (beta chain) was obtained from a study of shared clonotypes between healthy human individuals (dated by TCRdb to 2019 to 2021). Notes on the research overall: A couple of women and three men aged 18 to 49 years were included in the cohort. Blood TCR repertoires of four to six healthy adults were deeply sequenced to estimate repertoire size and the extent of clonotype sharing between individuals. Per donor, leukapheresis produced somewhere between about 0.9 and 9.5 billion PBMCs. For each donor, three plates each were used for CD4 naive and CD4 memory, two plates were used for CD8 naive, and one plate was used for CD8 memory. To increase sequencing depth and limit assay-specific biases, different laboratories used diverse techniques to prepare libraries and sequence TCR repertoires. The research as a whole found: Pairwise subsampling led to the expectation that sequencing depth would affect the degree of clonotype sharing among donors. Sampling was limited to blood, and TCR repertoires in tissue likely differ from TCR repertoires in blood. Higher generation probabilities were observed for clonotypes shared by all four sorted-subset donors than for non-shared clonotypes. Sharing across a few donors was observed for about 5% of naive CD4, 3% to 3.5% of naive CD8, about 2.5% of memory CD4, and around 0.4% of memory CD8 clonotypes. The small number of donors limited the genetic and exposure-history diversity represented. Naive subsets generally had larger estimated clonotype richness than memory subsets did. Even with the large sequencing depth, rarefaction of the sorted-subset datasets indicated that sequencing was incomplete.

Worth noting for this clone: The antigen it recognizes is unknown. Base qualities are not provided; no much larger clone lies one nucleotide away.

The donors were healthy, HIV-negative adults with no recently reported acute infections or vaccinations. All donors were Caucasian adults living in Nashville, Tennessee, USA. CD4+ T cells were enriched by magnetic negative selection; naive cells were then positively selected on CD45RA, and the negative fraction formed the memory subset. After blood collection by leukapheresis, PBMCs were isolated using Ficoll-Histopaque density gradient centrifugation and then cryopreserved in the vapor phase of liquid nitrogen. Analytical flow cytometry was used to check the purity and quantity of each magnetically sorted T cell population. Genomic DNA was isolated from every sorted fraction and measured by UV absorbance on a Nanodrop 2000c. Using the deep immunoSEQ assay, multiplex PCR amplified TCR CDR3 regions from genomic DNA. Extracted genomic DNA from each cell subset was spread evenly across all wells of several immunoSEQ 96-well plates, with each plate serving as a replicate. For sorted subsets, approximately 0.2 ug of genomic DNA, equivalent to around 30,000 T cell genomes, went into each replicate PCR. The purified libraries were quantified using a Qubit 3.0 fluorometer, sized with a Bioanalyzer 2100, and then quantified again using the KAPA Library Quantification kit. Every immunoSEQ 96-well plate was sequenced on a dedicated single-read 150-cycle Illumina NextSeq 550 flow cell. From the authors' description of their analysis: Because the immunoSEQ output held only junctional sequences and lacked quality scores, the filtering could not match the filtering applied to full-length reads. Sequences were annotated with PyIR, a Python wrapper for IgBLAST v1.9, and V/J genes and CDR3 were assigned using IMGT germline references. Reads with weak V/J assignments (E-value above 1e-6), missing CDR3, stop codons, out-of-frame junctions, or ambiguous translated residues were removed. V3J clonotypes were defined by identical inferred V gene, J gene, and CDR3 amino acid sequence. To compute the percentage overlap between repertoires, the number of shared unique clonotypes was divided by the size of the smaller repertoire. Richness of each repertoire was evaluated using RTK rarefaction, the Chao1 estimator, and Recon v2.1 estimates of unobserved clonotypes. Generation probabilities for all TCRbeta clonotypes obtained by the gDNA method from a few donors were computed using OLGA. TCRdb's version of the immuneACCESS table is confined to in-frame rearrangements and falls short of the full clone set. An unresolved V gene accounts for under half of the shortfall where checked; the remainder is of unknown origin. The DNA was the basis for D and trimming; V, J and clone size are from that table. The sample yields under 2.5 million clones; roughly 92% were counted once. Of the sample, 0.37% is held by the ten largest clones.

CDR1 and CDR2, looked up from the germline V gene, are MDHEN and SYDVKM. Relative to germline, V is 0 bases shorter and J is 5 bases shorter, with 14 bases between their ends. From cysteine to phenylalanine, the CDR3 is 16 amino acids long. CDR3 DNA only is kept here, 48 bases in frame from base 1. Material for sequencing was naive CD4+ T cells from PBMCs. The cell subset or site label on this specimen signifies: CD45RA+ positively selected. The origin of this receptor is a man aged 18 to 29 in good health. Some clones in this sample may be carry-over from other donors' samples. In this chain, TRBV28 is recombined with TRBJ2-4; the D gene is possibly TRBD1, with 6 bases matching. This receptor carries the CDR3 CASSLWAQGRENIQYF. The sequenced DNA is TGTGCCAGCAGTTTATGGGCCCAGGGGCGCGAAAACATTCAGTACTTC.